These 2 T cell receptor beta chains were sequenced from one sample in a study of OX40 agonist ivuxolimab in advanced cancers. Assay: immunoSEQ multiplex PCR; the TCRdb copy retains only in-frame clones and omits some. In the table there are around 72,000 clones, about 85% of which are singletons. Here the sequenced sample was CD4+ or CD8+ T cells sorted from blood, taken in a trial of the OX40 agonist ivuxolimab. The receptors originated from an adult with an advanced solid tumor such as melanoma, head and neck, liver or kidney cancer.

This CDR3 reads CASSLEVSGAGAQFF. The DNA for the CDR3 is TGCGCCAGCAGCTTGGAGGTCTCGGGGGCGGGAGCCCAGTTCTTC. The chain is built from TRBV5-1 and TRBJ2-1; tentatively, D is TRBD2 (7 bases). The CDR3 extends over 15 amino acids. The V end was cut by 0 bases, the J end by 13 bases, with 20 bases between. From germline, CDR1 is SGHRS and CDR2 YFSETQ.

V and J are TRBV6-5 and TRBJ2-7, with 11 bases fitting TRBD1. CDR1 MNHEY and CDR2 SVGAGI come from the germline V gene. V was pared by 6 bases and J by 3 bases, with 4 bases of the junction left unmatched. The CDR3 is 14 residues long. DNA for the CDR3: TGTGCCAGCAGGCCGGGACAGGGGGACTACGAGCAGTACTTC. It yields the protein CASRPGQGDYEQYF.